These T cell receptor beta chains were read from a single sample in a study of monozygotic twins with inflammatory bowel disease. TCRdb re-called the 5' RACE reads and shows each CDR3 protein once, DNA omitted. The sample totals nearly 450,000 distinct CDR3 sequences. The sequencing input was blood. The source is a human donor with ulcerative colitis or Crohn's disease, or a healthy co-twin of an affected twin (not recorded which). Both conserved end residues are part of each CDR3. Each record gives: J gene, V gene, CDR3 length, CDR3 protein.

J gene: TRBJ1-1; V gene: TRBV29-1; CDR3 length: 12; CDR3 protein: CSVDGLGTEAFF
J gene: TRBJ2-7; V gene: TRBV7-9; CDR3 length: 13; CDR3 protein: CASGFGSSYEQYF
J gene: TRBJ2-3; V gene: TRBV6-6; CDR3 length: 12; CDR3 protein: CAARTGTDTQYF
J gene: TRBJ1-6; V gene: TRBV2; CDR3 length: 13; CDR3 protein: CASVFLYNSPLHF
J gene: TRBJ2-2; V gene: TRBV10-3; CDR3 length: 14; CDR3 protein: CAISGTSNTGELFF
J gene: TRBJ2-1; V gene: TRBV3-1; CDR3 length: 14; CDR3 protein: CASSQGTLDNEQFF
J gene: TRBJ2-3; V gene: TRBV10-3; CDR3 length: 13; CDR3 protein: CAITQAGSDTQYF
J gene: TRBJ2-3; V gene: TRBV6-1; CDR3 length: 14; CDR3 protein: CASSLSFGTDTQYF
J gene: TRBJ1-5; V gene: TRBV20-1; CDR3 length: 17; CDR3 protein: CSARDSASGVERQPQHF
J gene: TRBJ2-3; V gene: TRBV20-1; CDR3 length: 15; CDR3 protein: CSARAGDSTFYTQYF
J gene: TRBJ2-6; V gene: TRBV5-4; CDR3 length: 15; CDR3 protein: CASSPQGTGANVLTF
J gene: TRBJ1-1; V gene: TRBV7-2; CDR3 length: 13; CDR3 protein: CASGRLMNTEAFF
J gene: TRBJ2-5; V gene: TRBV5-1; CDR3 length: 14; CDR3 protein: CASSPGRILETQYF
J gene: TRBJ2-2; V gene: TRBV30; CDR3 length: 15; CDR3 protein: CAWSVGTSNTGELFF
J gene: TRBJ2-1; V gene: TRBV5-1; CDR3 length: 14; CDR3 protein: CASSLEVSYNEQFF